The subject of this entry is one TCR beta chain. This clonotype was detected a few times. This clone's antigen is unknown. Nothing much larger sits one base from this clone, and base qualities are not available. V loses 2 bases of germline sequence and J loses 2 bases, and the interval between the two ends is 13 bases. The CDR3 spans 16 residues, from the cysteine through the phenylalanine. The read is trimmed to its CDR3 DNA, 48 bases read in frame from base 1. Via the germline V gene, CDR1 is SGDLS and CDR2 YYNGEE. Only healthy Caucasian donors were included. Miltenyi CD45RO+ enrichment and human naive T-cell isolation kits were used to isolate memory (CD45RO+) and naive T cells from PBMC. The data stem from a study of identical twins (dated by TCRdb to 2016 to 2017). For the wider study: To test whether fetal clonotypes persist, the study used deep sequencing on TCR alpha and beta repertoires from monozygotic twins, unrelated adults of various ages, and cord blood. To rule out contamination, the twin experiments were replicated at different times with different library preparation protocols.

Overall study outcomes, separate from this receptor: Invariant T cells such as MAIT and iNKT could partly confound zero-insertion analyses, though diverse VJ usage argued against this for most clonotypes. Excess twin sharing in beta out-of-frame sequences was weaker because fewer shared sequences lowered the signal-to-noise ratio. Because the same donors could not be followed over many years, the conclusions relied on cross-sectional statistical analysis. Compared with coincidental sharing between unrelated individuals, an excess of low generation-probability sequences was observed among out-of-frame TCR alpha sequences shared between twins. In monozygotic twins, out-of-frame TCR alpha sharing was systematically underestimated by recombination models, although the models agreed with sharing between unrelated individuals. Fewer insertions were carried by abundant cord blood beta clonotypes, a similar but weaker trend appeared in young adult naive repertoires, and no such trend appeared in memory repertoires.

Libraries were built with 5' RACE. Sequencing was carried out with an Illumina HiSeq 2000. Template switching introduced a universal primer binding site; the final cDNA contained a unique molecular identifier, enabling accurate counting of TCR cDNA molecules. First-strand cDNA for TCR alpha and beta chains was synthesized from specific primers in the conserved constant-segment region. To control for contamination, every cDNA library was double barcoded, receiving both a SMART-Mk sample barcode and Illumina barcodes. Two successive PCR steps introduced TruSeq adapter sequences along with Illumina sample barcodes. The Illumina HiSeq platform was used with custom primers to sequence TCR alpha and beta cDNA libraries. Regarding the original processing steps: Raw reads were processed with MiGEC to extract unique molecular identifiers, and MiXCR was used to determine CDR3 positions. Recombination models were inferred per individual with the repgenHMM and IGoR tools using an EM algorithm. Shared clonotypes were analyzed with the tcR package in R, and sharing was normalized by the product of cloneset sizes. To study raw recombination free of thymic and clonal selection effects, out-of-frame nonproductive sequences were analyzed. The public reads were reanalyzed by TCRdb: fastp trimming at Q25, MiXCR alignment, in-frame beta chains only. Records with the same CDR3 protein are collapsed into one entry carrying the most frequent genes and DNA. V and J calls and clone size were set by TCRdb, not the authors. The sample has about 210,000 distinct CDR3 sequences on record, around a tenth of them singletons. The top ten clones comprise 5% to 6.5% of the sample.

The chain uses TRBV9 and TRBJ2-2, with no confidently assigned D gene. This clonotype was obtained from a woman in her late teens or twenties in good health. The sample consisted of memory (CD45RO+) T cells sorted from blood. The sample's cell subset or site label, in plain terms: CD45RO+ enriched T cells. The DNA is as follows: TGTGCCAGCAGCGTTTTTCCCAGTAGCAACACCGGGGAGCTGTTTTTT. Its translation reads: CASSVFPSSNTGELFF.